The rows below give T cell receptor beta chains drawn from one sample of a study of cytomegalovirus exposure and HLA in healthy donors. Here immunoSEQ multiplex PCR was the method, and the copy in TCRdb shows in-frame clones only, minus some. The table has 200,000 or so clones, around 86% seen once. Sequenced material: PBMCs. The receptors stem from a woman aged 45-59 years in good health and CMV-seropositive. Each CDR3 is given without its conserved first and last residue.

V | length | CDR3
TRBV5-3 | 14 | ARSPPEGGLTYEQY
TRBV6-5 | 13 | ASSPQGAGNTEAF
TRBV5-4 | 13 | ASSLGTGIQETQY
TRBV19 | 13 | ASSIKTAYNSPLH
TRBV5-1 | 13 | ASSLEGGVTGELF
TRBV7-9 | 14 | SSRAGVAGLGLKLF
TRBV7-2 | 13 | ASSLYRLAGNEQF
TRBV11-2 | 12 | ASSTPRGLGKLF
TRBV4-1 | 12 | ASSQTGSNYGYT
TRBV20-1 | 9 | SARNPYEQY
TRBV19 | 12 | ASSSLTVNNEQF
TRBV7-6 | 12 | ASSYSGKSDTQY
TRBV7-2 | 15 | ASSLTAQGLDTGELF
TRBV10-2 | 11 | ASSGEGTDTQY
TRBV25-1 | 13 | ASSQRRTAYNEQF
TRBV19 | 13 | ASSIGDSVAYEQY
TRBV29-1 | 10 | SARQGNQPQH
TRBV29-1 | 16 | SVTNWSRDSGPTNEQF
TRBV5-1 | 13 | ASSLEVGLNTEAF
TRBV2 | 9 | ASAGGNEQF
TRBV28 | 13 | ASSLGQVDNQPQH
TRBV7-2 | 13 | ASTPGGGAGNEQF
TRBV20-1 | 9 | SAINGWAQY
TRBV6-1 | 13 | ASSEGDRGDQPQH
TRBV29-1 | 11 | SFWSPGSGKAF
TRBV7-8 | 13 | ASKGRDTPTTEQF
TRBV28 | 10 | ASGAGQGFFT
TRBV10-3 | 14 | AIRRDPGQTYNEQF
TRBV19 | 12 | ASSIDRGTDTQY
TRBV4-2 | 13 | ASSRTGEGDYEQY
TRBV10-3 | 16 | AISERWTGGPTNEKLF
TRBV7-8 | 13 | ASSPATGGDSPLH
TRBV28 | 12 | ASTPHGGADEQF
TRBV7-8 | 14 | ASSPQAQGSNQPQH
TRBV18 | 13 | ASSPLAGGTDTQY
TRBV7-9 | 14 | ASSPQGTGSGNTIY
TRBV6-1 | 15 | ASSEQAGGLAKNIQY
TRBV7-2 | 13 | ASSLVGDRSYEQY
TRBV6-5 | 13 | ASSRGHSTSYEQY
TRBV7-9 | 12 | ASSFNGGNYGYT
TRBV5-1 | 13 | ASSFYGRGNYGYT
TRBV5-6 | 11 | ASSFPQGNEQF
TRBV10-3 | 12 | AISRTGEADTQY
TRBV7-8 | 15 | ASSPTTGGDAPYGYT
TRBV30 | 16 | AWSIGQGGLSGANVLT
TRBV7-9 | 16 | SSSLREPLALRDNEQF
TRBV7-2 | 12 | ASSAGQNSYEQY
TRBV29-1 | 11 | SAGQGGGETQY
TRBV7-3 | 13 | ASSPGTSSGNEQF
TRBV11-1 | 17 | ASIQLFISHLPSNQPQH
TRBV9 | 12 | ASSVSLDNSPLH
TRBV10-3 | 11 | AISQTGDTEAF
TRBV27 | 12 | ASSLSGGYTEAF
TRBV4-2 | 17 | ASSQDPGLAGARKETQY
TRBV19 | 12 | ASKGGSWADEQF
TRBV6-5 | 13 | ASSYSGGYNEKLF
TRBV6-5 | 13 | ASSLRTGGVETQY
TRBV6-6 | 12 | ASSYSRDSYEQY
TRBV5-6 | 11 | ASSPTGDYGYT